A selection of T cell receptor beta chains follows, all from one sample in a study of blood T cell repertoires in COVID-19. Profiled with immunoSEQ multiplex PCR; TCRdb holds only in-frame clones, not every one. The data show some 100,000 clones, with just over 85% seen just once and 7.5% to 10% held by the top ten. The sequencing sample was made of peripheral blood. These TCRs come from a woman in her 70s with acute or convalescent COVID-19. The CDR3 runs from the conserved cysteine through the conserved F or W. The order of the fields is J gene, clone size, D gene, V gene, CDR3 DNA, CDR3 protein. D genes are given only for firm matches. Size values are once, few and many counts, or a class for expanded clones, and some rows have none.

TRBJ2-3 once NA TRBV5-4 TGTGCCAGCAGCCGAAATCTACCTAGCACAGATACGCAGTATTTT CASSRNLPSTDTQYF
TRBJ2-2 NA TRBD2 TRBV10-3 TGTGCCATCAGTCAGGGAGCGGGGGGGACCGGGGAGCTGTTTTTT CAISQGAGGTGELFF
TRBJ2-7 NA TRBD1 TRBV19 TGTGCCAGTAGTATGGGGACAGGGGCCTACGAGCAGTACTTC CASSMGTGAYEQYF
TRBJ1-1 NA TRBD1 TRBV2 TGTGCAAGCAGGGACAGGGACTACACTGAAGCTTTCTTT CASRDRDYTEAFF
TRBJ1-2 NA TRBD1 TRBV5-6 TGTGCCAGCAGCCGGGGGCCAGAGGGGGCGGCTTATGGCTACACCTTC CASSRGPEGAAYGYTF
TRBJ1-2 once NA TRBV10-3 TGTGCCATCAGTGAGTCGAGACGGGATGGCTACACCTTC CAISESRRDGYTF
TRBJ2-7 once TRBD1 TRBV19 TGTGCCAGTAGTGTCGGGACAGGGGGTAGCGAGCAGTACTTC CASSVGTGGSEQYF
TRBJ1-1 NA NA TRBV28 TGTGCCAGCCACCAGGGCTCCTTGGGAGGCACTGAAGCTTTCTTT CASHQGSLGGTEAFF
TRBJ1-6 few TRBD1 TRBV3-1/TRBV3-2 TGTGCCAGCAGAATCGGACAGGGACATAATTCACCCCTCCACTTT CASRIGQGHNSPLHF
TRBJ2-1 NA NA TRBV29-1 TGCAGCGTCCTCGCGGGCCAGCAGTTCTTC CSVLAGQQFF
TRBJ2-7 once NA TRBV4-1 TGCGCCAGCAGCCATGCCGAGACAGCTACCTACGAGCAGTACTTC CASSHAETATYEQYF
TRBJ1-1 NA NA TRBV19 TGTGCCAGTAGGTTAACAAAGAACACTGAAGCTTTCTTT CASRLTKNTEAFF